This TCR beta chain was sequenced for a study of blood T cell repertoires in COVID-19. About the study: There were acute and convalescent COVID-19 samples, and they came from the United States, Italy and Spain. T cells, B-cell-depleted T cells, or PBMCs provided the cDNA or gDNA that served as material.

Categorization into cohorts depended on clinical history that participants reported. TCRdb's copy holds only in-frame clones and misses some; the assay was immunoSEQ multiplex PCR. The table shows approximately 150,000 clones, with around 80% occurring only once. Trimming at V came to 1 base and at J to 0 bases, leaving 5 bases not matched to a gene. The CDR3 length is 18 residues. Germline V gene lookup returns CDR1 LGHDT and CDR2 YNNKEL (reference sequence). Source material: PBMCs or T cells enriched from blood (not recorded which). The TCR sequence derives from a man aged 40-50 years with acute COVID-19. The V call is TRBV3-1 (or the pseudogene TRBV3-2), the J call TRBJ2-3; the match to TRBD2 covers 12 bases. This CDR3 reads CASSQGLAGGLSTDTQYF. CDR3 nucleotides: TGTGCCAGCAGCCAAGGGCTAGCGGGGGGGCTAAGCACAGATACGCAGTATTTT.